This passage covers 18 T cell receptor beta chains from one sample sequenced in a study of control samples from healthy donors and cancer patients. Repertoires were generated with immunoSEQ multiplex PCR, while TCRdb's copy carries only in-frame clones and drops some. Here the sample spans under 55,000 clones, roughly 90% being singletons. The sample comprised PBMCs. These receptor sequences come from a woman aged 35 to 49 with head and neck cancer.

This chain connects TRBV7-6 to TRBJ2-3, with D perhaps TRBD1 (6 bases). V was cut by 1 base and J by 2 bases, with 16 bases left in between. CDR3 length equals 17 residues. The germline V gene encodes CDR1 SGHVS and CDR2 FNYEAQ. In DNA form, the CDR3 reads TGTGCCAGCAGCTTAGGGGTTTTTGGGACAATCACAGATACGCAGTATTTT. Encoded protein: CASSLGVFGTITDTQYF.

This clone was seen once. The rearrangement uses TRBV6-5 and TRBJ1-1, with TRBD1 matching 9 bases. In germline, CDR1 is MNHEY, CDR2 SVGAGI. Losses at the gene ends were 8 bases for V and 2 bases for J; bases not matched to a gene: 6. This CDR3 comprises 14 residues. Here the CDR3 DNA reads TGTGCCAGCGGGACAGGGAGGCGAAACACTGAAGCTTTCTTT. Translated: CASGTGRRNTEAFF.

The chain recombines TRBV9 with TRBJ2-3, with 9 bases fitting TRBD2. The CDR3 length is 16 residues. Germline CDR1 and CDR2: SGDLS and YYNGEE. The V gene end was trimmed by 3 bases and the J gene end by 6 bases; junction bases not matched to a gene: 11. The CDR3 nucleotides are TGTGCCAGCAGCGATGGGGAGGGACTAGCCGGGGATACGCAGTATTTT. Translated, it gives CASSDGEGLAGDTQYF.

CDR3 protein: CASSERKGADTEAFF. CDR3 sequence (DNA): TGTGCCAGCAGTGAAAGGAAGGGGGCCGACACTGAAGCTTTCTTT. This chain links TRBV6-1 with TRBJ1-1; 7 positions agree with TRBD1. CDR1 is MNHNS and CDR2 is SASEGT in the germline V gene. CDR3 size: 15 residues. The V segment lost 2 bases and the J segment 3 bases; nucleotides outside the gene matches: 6.

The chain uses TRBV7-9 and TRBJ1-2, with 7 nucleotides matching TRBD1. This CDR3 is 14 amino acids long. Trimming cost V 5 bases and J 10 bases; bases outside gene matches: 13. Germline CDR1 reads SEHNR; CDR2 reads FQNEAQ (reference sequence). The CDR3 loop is CASSLPPDRTSYTF. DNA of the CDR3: TGTGCCAGCAGCCTCCCCCCGGACAGGACCTCCTACACCTTC.

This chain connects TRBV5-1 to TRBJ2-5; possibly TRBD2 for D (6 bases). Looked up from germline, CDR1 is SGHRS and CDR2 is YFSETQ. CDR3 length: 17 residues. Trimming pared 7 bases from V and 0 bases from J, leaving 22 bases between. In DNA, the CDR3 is TGCGCCAGCGGTAAGGATTGGGACTTACCGTACCAAGAGACCCAGTACTTC. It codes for CASGKDWDLPYQETQYF.

CDR3: CASSLTPATNEKLFF. The CDR3 DNA reads as TGCGCCAGCAGCCTTACACCAGCAACTAATGAAAAACTGTTTTTT. The rearrangement uses TRBV5-1 and TRBJ1-4; D gene unclear. V was cut by 4 bases and J by 0 bases, with 10 bases left in between. The CDR3 consists of 15 residues. Germline CDR1 SGHRS, CDR2 YFSETQ. Looking up the rest from reference TRBV5-1 and TRBJ1-4 gives the full variable domain: KAGVTQTPRYLIKTRGQQVTLSCSPISGHRSVSWYQQTPGQGLQFLFEYFSETQRNKGNFPGRFSGRQFSNSRSEMNVSTLELGDSALYLCASSLTPATNEKLFFGSGTQLSVL.

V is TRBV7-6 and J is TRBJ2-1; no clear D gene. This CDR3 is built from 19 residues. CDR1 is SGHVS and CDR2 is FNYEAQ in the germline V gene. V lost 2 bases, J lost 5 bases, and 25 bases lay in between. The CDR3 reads CASSLRARGNYAQHNEQFF. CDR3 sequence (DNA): TGTGCCAGCAGCTTAAGGGCGAGAGGAAATTATGCGCAGCACAATGAGCAGTTCTTC.

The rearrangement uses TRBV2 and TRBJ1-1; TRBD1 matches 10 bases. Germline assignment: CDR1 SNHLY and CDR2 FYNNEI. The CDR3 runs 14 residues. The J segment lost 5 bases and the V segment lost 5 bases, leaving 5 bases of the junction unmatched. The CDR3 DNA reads TGTGCCAGCAGTTTCTTGGACAGGGGGACTGAAGCTTTCTTT. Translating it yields CASSFLDRGTEAFF.

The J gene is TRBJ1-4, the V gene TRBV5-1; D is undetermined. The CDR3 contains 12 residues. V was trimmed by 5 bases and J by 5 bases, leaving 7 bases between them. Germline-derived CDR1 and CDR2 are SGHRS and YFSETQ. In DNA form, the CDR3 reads TGCGCCAGCAGGAGGGCCAATGAAAAACTGTTTTTT. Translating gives CASRRANEKLFF.

The CDR3 DNA reads as TGTGCCTGGAGTGCCGGACAAGACCCTATATACGAGCAGTACTTC. It codes for CAWSAGQDPIYEQYF. The chain has TRBV30 and TRBJ2-7; D is possibly TRBD1 (5 bases). This CDR3 is built from 15 residues. The germline V gene has CDR1 GTSNPN and CDR2 SVGIG (reference sequence). V was clipped by 1 base and J by 4 bases, with 17 bases between them.

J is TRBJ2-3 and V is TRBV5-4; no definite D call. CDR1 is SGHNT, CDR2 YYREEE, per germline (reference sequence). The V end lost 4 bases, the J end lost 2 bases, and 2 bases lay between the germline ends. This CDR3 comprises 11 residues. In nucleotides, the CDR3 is TGTGCCAGCAGCACCACAGATACGCAGTATTTT. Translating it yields CASSTTDTQYF.

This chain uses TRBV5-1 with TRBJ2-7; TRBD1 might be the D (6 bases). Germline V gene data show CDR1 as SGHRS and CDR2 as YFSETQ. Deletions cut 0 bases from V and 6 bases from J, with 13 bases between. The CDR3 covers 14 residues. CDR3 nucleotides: TGCGCCAGCAGCTTGGCCGCAGGGGCTCCCGAGCAGTACTTC. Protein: CASSLAAGAPEQYF. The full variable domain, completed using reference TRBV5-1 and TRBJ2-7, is KAGVTQTPRYLIKTRGQQVTLSCSPISGHRSVSWYQQTPGQGLQFLFEYFSETQRNKGNFPGRFSGRQFSNSRSEMNVSTLELGDSALYLCASSLAAGAPEQYFGPGTRLTVT.

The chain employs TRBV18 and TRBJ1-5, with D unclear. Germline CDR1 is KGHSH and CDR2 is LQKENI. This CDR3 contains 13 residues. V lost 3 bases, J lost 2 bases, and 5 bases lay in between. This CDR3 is CASSPIGNQPQHF. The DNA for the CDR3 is TGTGCCAGCTCACCCATAGGCAATCAGCCCCAGCATTTT.

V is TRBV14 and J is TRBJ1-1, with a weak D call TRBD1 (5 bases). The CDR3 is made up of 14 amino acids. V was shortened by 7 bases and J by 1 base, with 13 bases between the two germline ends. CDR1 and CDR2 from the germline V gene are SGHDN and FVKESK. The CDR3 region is CASNPAGGNTEAFF. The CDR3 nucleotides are TGTGCCAGCAACCCCGCCGGGGGGAACACTGAAGCTTTCTTT.

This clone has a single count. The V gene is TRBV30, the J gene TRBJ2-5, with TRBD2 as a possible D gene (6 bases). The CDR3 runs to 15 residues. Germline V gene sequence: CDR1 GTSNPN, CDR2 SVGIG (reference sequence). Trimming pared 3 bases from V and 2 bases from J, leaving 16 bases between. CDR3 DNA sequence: TGTGCCTGGAGCGGAGCCGGGAGCTCACAAGAGACCCAGTACTTC. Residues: CAWSGAGSSQETQYF.

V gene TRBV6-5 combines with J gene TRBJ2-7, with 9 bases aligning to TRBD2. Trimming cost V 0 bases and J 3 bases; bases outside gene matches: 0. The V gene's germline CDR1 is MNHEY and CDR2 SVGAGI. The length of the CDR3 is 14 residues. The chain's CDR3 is CASSYSTSGYEQYF. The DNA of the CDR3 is TGTGCCAGCAGTTACTCGACTAGCGGCTACGAGCAGTACTTC.

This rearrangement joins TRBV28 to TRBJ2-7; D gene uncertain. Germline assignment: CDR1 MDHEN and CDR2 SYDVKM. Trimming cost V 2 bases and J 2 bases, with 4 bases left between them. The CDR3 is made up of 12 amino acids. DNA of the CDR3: TGTGCCAGCAGTTTACCTCCCTACGAGCAGTACTTC. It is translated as CASSLPPYEQYF.